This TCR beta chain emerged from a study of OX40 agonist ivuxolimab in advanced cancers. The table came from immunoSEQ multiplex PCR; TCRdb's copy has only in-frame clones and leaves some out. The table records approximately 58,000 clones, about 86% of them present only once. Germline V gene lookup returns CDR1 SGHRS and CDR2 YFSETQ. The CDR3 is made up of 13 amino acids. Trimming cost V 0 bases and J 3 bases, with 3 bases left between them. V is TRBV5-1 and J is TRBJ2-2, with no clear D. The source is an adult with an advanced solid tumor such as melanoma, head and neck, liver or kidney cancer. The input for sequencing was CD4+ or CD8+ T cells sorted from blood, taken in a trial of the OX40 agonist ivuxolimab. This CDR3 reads CASSLDYTGELFF. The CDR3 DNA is TGCGCCAGCAGCTTGGACTACACCGGGGAGCTGTTTTTT.